This T cell receptor beta chain is drawn from a study of blood T cell repertoires in COVID-19. Overall study context: Spain, Italy and the United States supplied samples that represented acute and convalescent COVID-19. T cells, B-cell-depleted T cells, or PBMCs provided the cDNA or gDNA that served as material.

CDR1 and CDR2 (germline): LGHDT, YNNKEL (reference sequence). V dropped 2 bases and J dropped 2; count of bases not matched to a gene: 6. The CDR3 has 16 residues. In the authors' methods: The assay estimated nucleated cells by amplifying reference gene primers. TCRdb's table, derived via immunoSEQ multiplex PCR, lists solely in-frame clones and lacks some. Clone size and the V and J calls come from that table; the DNA yielded D and trimming. The data contain more than 75,000 clones, 70% to 90% of them seen just once; the ten biggest clones take up 0.95% to 1.5%. This TCR came from an older man with active or convalescent COVID-19. The specimen was peripheral blood. V and J are TRBV3-1 (or the pseudogene TRBV3-2) and TRBJ2-7; 10 bases fit TRBD1. DNA of the CDR3: TGTGCCAGCAGCCAACTACCCGGGACAGGGGCCTACGAGCAGTACTTC. This translates into CASSQLPGTGAYEQYF.